The present entry profiles one T cell receptor beta chain with its context. There are many counts of this clonotype. The target of this receptor is not known. No clone much larger than this one lies a single base away; base qualities are absent. These data come from a study of T cell repertoires in cytomegalovirus infection (dated by TCRdb to between 2018 and 2021). Study-level background: Donor HLA type was relevant to the analysis, because carriage of CMV infection together with the matching HLA type was indicated by public TCR beta signatures.

Paper-wide results and their limitations: In the ex vivo response, HLA-C-restricted CMV-specific TCR beta clonotypes were dominant, and in two of eight donors the single most frequent clonotype came from this HLA-C-restricted group. In both this cohort and an independent cohort of 350 or so donors, the cumulative frequency of public TCR beta family members distinguished carriers of CMV infection plus the relevant HLA type.

The sequencer was an Illumina HiSeq 1500. TCRdb reprocessed the public reads (quality trimming at Q25 with fastp, clone calling with MiXCR) and kept in-frame beta chains. When rows share a CDR3 protein, they turn into one entry using the most common DNA and genes. The sample records roughly 200,000 distinct CDR3 sequences, about a tenth of which are singletons. The ten most abundant clones make up roughly 5% of the sample. From V the trimming removes 7 bases and from J it removes 3 bases, while the gene matches leave 14 bases of the junction unaccounted for. Via the germline V gene, CDR1 is MDHEN and CDR2 SYDVKM. Taken from cysteine to phenylalanine, the CDR3 has 16 residues. Of all the DNA, just the CDR3 is kept, 48 bases in frame from base 1.

The rearranged segments are TRBV28 and TRBJ2-7, and 8 bases in between align with TRBD2. Material: PBMCs. The TCR sequence derives from a human donor in good health (CMV status not recorded). Some clones in this sample may be carry-over from other donors' samples. The DNA sequence is as follows: TGTGCCAGCAACGACCCGCGCGGGGGGCGCAGCTACGAGCAGTACTTC. The translation is CASNDPRGGRSYEQYF.